This T cell receptor beta chain emerged from a study of OX40 agonist ivuxolimab in advanced cancers. Sequencing was performed with immunoSEQ multiplex PCR; in TCRdb, only in-frame clones are kept and a portion is missing. The table has about 130,000 clones, 92% seen once. V was clipped by 2 bases and J by 0 bases; unmatched bases: 3. This CDR3 region has 17 residues. CDR1 is SGHVS, CDR2 FNYEAQ, per germline. This clone was counted once. The receptor comes from an adult with an advanced solid tumor such as melanoma, head and neck, liver or kidney cancer. This rearrangement joins TRBV7-6 to TRBJ2-1; 11 nucleotides match TRBD2. The material was CD4+ or CD8+ T cells sorted from blood, obtained in a trial of the OX40 agonist ivuxolimab. The chain's CDR3 is CASSLLLAGASYNEQFF. CDR3 nucleotide sequence: TGTGCCAGCAGCTTATTACTAGCGGGAGCCTCCTACAATGAGCAGTTCTTC.